This T cell receptor (beta chain) derives from a study of neurological immune-mediated disorders. The unsorted libraries originated from 2 million PBMCs kept at -80 C. This clonotype occurred many times. Via MiXCR, TCRdb re-called the 5' RACE reads, giving one row per CDR3 protein. The sample consists of some 50,000 distinct CDR3 sequences, roughly 2% of them appearing once. The V gene lost 0 bases and the J gene lost 8 bases, with 19 bases spanning the gap. The CDR3 contains 16 residues. In germline, CDR1 is MNHEY, CDR2 SVGAGI. The rearrangement uses TRBV6-5 and TRBJ1-2; no firm D call. Specimen: PBMCs. This TCR was sampled from a woman between 40 and 55 years old with multiple sclerosis. CDR3 DNA: TGTGCCAGCAGTTACTCGAGGTTTAGTTCCGTTATGGGCTACACCTTC. This encodes CASSYSRFSSVMGYTF.